This T cell receptor (beta chain) was obtained from a study of Ad26.COV2.S vaccination and SARS-CoV-2 variants. Study in general: Donor was in the COV1001 Ad26.COV2.S trial arm. Findings and caveats of the study: Total T cell responses may have been underestimated by the TCR breadth and depth analyses.

A remark on this clone: Its target is not known.

The treatment here: 15 to 20 received Ad26.COV2.S at low or high dose, single or two shots; about 5 received placebo; per-sample allocation not given. Sampling took place 63 days after the first vaccine or placebo injection. Boston hosted the donor, who was an adult aged 18-55 years. Vaccine was an Ad26 vector expressing Wuhan-strain SARS-CoV-2 spike. Per germline, CDR1 LNHDA and CDR2 SQIVND (reference sequence). This CDR3 has 13 amino acids. The V gene lost 5 bases and the J gene lost 1 base, with 8 bases spanning the gap. The table came from immunoSEQ multiplex PCR; TCRdb's copy has only in-frame clones and leaves some out. The repertoire holds approximately 250,000 clones, with about 83% as singletons.

The sequence was obtained from a person aged 18-60 years who received the Ad26.COV2.S COVID-19 vaccine or a placebo. The sequences come from peripheral blood, collected in a trial of Ad26.COV2.S vaccine versus placebo. The gene calls are TRBV19 and TRBJ1-1; D remains unclear. The CDR3 DNA reads as TGTGCCAGTAGTCAGGCAGGGAACACTGAAGCTTTCTTT. Translated, it gives CASSQAGNTEAFF. Variable domain in full (rest from reference TRBV19 and TRBJ1-1): DGGITQSPKYLFRKEGQNVTLSCEQNLNHDAMYWYRQDPGQGLRLIYYSQIVNDFQKGDIAEGYSVSREKKESFPLTVTSAQKNPTAFYLCASSQAGNTEAFFGQGTRLTVV.